These 14 T cell receptor beta chains were sequenced from one sample in a study of blood T cell repertoires in COVID-19. Assay: immunoSEQ multiplex PCR; the TCRdb copy retains only in-frame clones and omits some. This sample has roughly 92,000 clones, with approximately 80% found just once. Sequenced material: peripheral blood. Source of these receptors: a woman older than 75 with active or convalescent COVID-19.

The V gene is TRBV6-2 or TRBV6-3, the J gene TRBJ2-2, with D possibly TRBD2 on 6 matching bases. Germline CDR1 is MNHEY and CDR2 is SVGEGT. This CDR3 contains 15 residues. Trimming removed 4 bases at V and 4 bases at J, with 13 bases between. CDR3 in amino acids: CASSLLIAATGELFF. CDR3 sequence (DNA): TGTGCCAGCAGTTTATTAATAGCGGCCACCGGGGAGCTGTTTTTT.

The chain carries TRBV18 and TRBJ1-4; D ambiguous. The CDR3 has 12 amino acids. CDR1 is KGHSH and CDR2 is LQKENI in the germline V gene. Between the trimmed V and J ends, which lost 0 bases and 10 bases, there was a span of 6 bases. CDR3: CASSPPTGKLFF. CDR3 DNA sequence: TGTGCCAGCTCACCACCGACTGGAAAACTGTTTTTT.

The CDR3 DNA is TGTGCCAGCTCACCGGGGGGGGCCTATGGCTACACCTTC. The encoded protein is CASSPGGAYGYTF. V and J are TRBV18 and TRBJ1-2, with D perhaps TRBD1 (6 bases). Per germline, CDR1 KGHSH and CDR2 LQKENI. Trimming left V 3 bases short and J 4 bases short, with 9 bases between. This CDR3 contains 13 residues.

The V call is TRBV18, the J call TRBJ2-1; TRBD2 aligns across 7 bases. In germline, CDR1 is KGHSH, CDR2 LQKENI. After removal of 2 bases from V and 8 bases from J, the junction contained 6 bases not matched to a gene. CDR3 size: 14 residues. CDR3 coding DNA: TGTGCCAGCTCACCAGGGGGGGGTGTCGATGAGCAGTTCTTC. It codes for CASSPGGGVDEQFF.

The chain carries TRBV6-5 and TRBJ2-7; D remains unclear. V was shortened by 2 bases and J by 1 base, with 12 bases between the two germline ends. Germline loops: CDR1 MNHEY, CDR2 SVGAGI. This CDR3 is 15 amino acids long. The CDR3 region is CASSYDDSVSYEQYF. In nucleotides, the CDR3 is TGTGCCAGCAGTTACGATGACTCCGTATCCTACGAGCAGTACTTC.

This clone has just a few counts. The chain has TRBV6-4 and TRBJ2-1; TRBD2 agrees at 8 bases. This CDR3 is built from 14 residues. The V gene's germline CDR1 is MRHNA and CDR2 SNTAGT. Unmatched junction bases numbered 8, after V lost 5 bases and J lost 8 bases. CDR3: CASSNGGASHEQFF. The CDR3 DNA sequence: TGTGCCAGCAGTAACGGGGGGGCCTCACATGAGCAGTTCTTC.

The rearrangement joins TRBV5-1 to TRBJ1-1; TRBD1 matches at 12 bases. The germline CDR1 and CDR2 sequences are SGHRS and YFSETQ. The CDR3 totals 15 residues. V lost 4 bases and J lost 6; bases outside the gene matches: 7. The CDR3 coding sequence is TGCGCCAGCAGCCAAGGGGACAGGGGGCTTTCTGAAGCTTTCTTT. Amino acid sequence: CASSQGDRGLSEAFF.

This clone was counted only a few times. The V and J genes are TRBV28 and TRBJ2-7; D not certain. Germline V lookup: CDR1 MDHEN, CDR2 SYDVKM. This CDR3 has 13 amino acids. Trimming stripped 3 bases from V and 3 bases from J, with 9 bases between. The CDR3 nucleotides are TGTGCCAGCAGTTTTGACAACAACTACGAGCAGTACTTC. Its translation is CASSFDNNYEQYF.

This clone has a handful of counts. The chain links TRBV28 to TRBJ1-2, with a possible D match to TRBD1 (5 bases). Trimming took off 7 bases at V and 4 bases at J, with 10 bases between the two ends. There are 12 residues in the CDR3. CDR1 is MDHEN, CDR2 SYDVKM, per germline. This CDR3 reads CASTGYSYGYTF. As DNA, the CDR3 is TGTGCCAGCACAGGGTATTCCTATGGCTACACCTTC.

V is TRBV19 and J is TRBJ2-7, with D perhaps TRBD1 (6 bases). The length of the CDR3 is 15 residues. CDR1 LNHDA and CDR2 SQIVND come from the germline V gene (reference sequence). V lost 6 bases and J lost 2, with 17 bases in between. As DNA, the CDR3 is TGTGCCAGTAGCGCCTTGATCGGACAGACCTACGAGCAGTACTTC. It is translated as CASSALIGQTYEQYF.

This chain links TRBV11-3 with TRBJ2-1; 9 nucleotides match TRBD2. CDR1 is SGHNT and CDR2 is YENEEA in the germline V gene. With 2 bases clipped from V and 5 bases from J, the junction kept 4 bases outside the gene matches. The CDR3 has 15 amino acids. The CDR3 DNA reads TGTGCCAGCAGCTTAACGCTAGCGGGGCACAATGAGCAGTTCTTC. Its protein is CASSLTLAGHNEQFF.

In this sample, this clone turned up once. The rearrangement links TRBV7-2 to TRBJ2-7; D is unclear. In germline, CDR1 is SGHTA, CDR2 FQGNSA. Trimming left V 7 bases short and J 0 bases short, with 7 bases between. The CDR3 sequence is 12 residues long. The CDR3 spells CASTGVSYEQYF. The DNA for the CDR3 is TGTGCCAGCACCGGTGTCTCCTACGAGCAGTACTTC.

The chain recombines TRBV28 with TRBJ1-5; 9 bases align to TRBD1. The CDR3 has 17 amino acids. J was trimmed by 0 bases and V by 5 bases; bases with no gene match: 8. The V gene's germline CDR1 is MDHEN and CDR2 SYDVKM. The chain's CDR3 is CASSPTGGIYSNQPQHF. The CDR3 DNA is TGTGCCAGCAGTCCGACAGGGGGGATCTATAGCAATCAGCCCCAGCATTTT.

This chain uses TRBV18 with TRBJ1-2, with D unresolved. V was trimmed by 3 bases and J by 0 bases, leaving 8 bases between them. This CDR3 spans 14 amino acids. In germline, CDR1 is KGHSH, CDR2 LQKENI. The CDR3 protein is CASSPNGANYGYTF. CDR3 nucleotides: TGTGCCAGCTCACCGAACGGTGCTAACTATGGCTACACCTTC.